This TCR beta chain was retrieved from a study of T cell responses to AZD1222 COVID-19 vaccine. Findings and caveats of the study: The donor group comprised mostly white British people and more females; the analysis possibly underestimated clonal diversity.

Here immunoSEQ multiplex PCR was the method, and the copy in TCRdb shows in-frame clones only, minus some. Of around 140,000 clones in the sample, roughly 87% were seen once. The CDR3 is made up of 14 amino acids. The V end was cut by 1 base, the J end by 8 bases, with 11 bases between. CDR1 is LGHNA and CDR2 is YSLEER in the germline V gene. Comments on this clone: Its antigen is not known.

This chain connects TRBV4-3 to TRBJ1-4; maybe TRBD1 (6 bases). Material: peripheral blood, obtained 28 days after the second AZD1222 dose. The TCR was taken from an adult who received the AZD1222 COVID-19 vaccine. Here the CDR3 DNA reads TGCGCCAGCAGCCAAGTAGGGGGAGGCGAAAAACTGTTTTTT. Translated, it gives CASSQVGGGEKLFF.